The 2 T cell receptor beta chains presented below share a single source sample, sequenced in a study of shared clonotypes between healthy human individuals (dated by TCRdb to 2018 to 2020). Library method: the immunoSEQ multiplex PCR assay. In its TCRdb copy, this immuneACCESS table keeps in-frame sequences only and misses some clones. Where compared with another copy, unresolved V genes explain less than half of these, and the others have no known cause. The sample yields about 1,900,000 clones; around 96% were counted once. Under 1.5% of the sample is taken by the ten largest. CD8 naive samples were obtained by positive selection for CCR7 among CD45RO-negative cells, yielding a CD45RA+CCR7+ population from which TemRA cells were excluded. The sequenced material came from naive CD8+ T cells sorted from blood. According to the study, the label for this sample's cell subset or site signals: CD45RA+CCR7+. These receptors were obtained from a man younger than 35 in good health.

The chain uses TRBV6-1 and TRBJ2-7, with a possible D match to TRBD2 (6 bases). The CDR3 spans 14 residues. CDR1 is MNHNS and CDR2 is SASEGT in the germline V gene. The V end was cut by 3 bases, the J end by 3 bases, with 12 bases between. The CDR3 here is CASSDGGGVYEQYF. Written as DNA, the CDR3 is TGTGCCAGCAGTGACGGGGGAGGCGTCTACGAGCAGTACTTC.

On this clone: The same CDR3 can be traced to other DNA sequences in this sample. V and J are TRBV27 and TRBJ2-7, with 7 positions matching TRBD2. With 4 bases clipped from V and 2 bases from J, the junction kept 2 bases outside the gene matches. Germline CDR1 MNHEY, CDR2 SMNVEV (reference sequence). The CDR3 consists of 13 residues. The CDR3, as DNA: TGTGCCAGCAGTTCGGGAGGAACCTACGAGCAGTACTTC. Its protein product is CASSSGGTYEQYF.